These T cell receptor beta chains were read from a single sample in a study of cytomegalovirus exposure and HLA in healthy donors. Clones were sequenced by immunoSEQ multiplex PCR, and TCRdb holds only the in-frame ones, with some missing. The sample lists about 140,000 clones; roughly 90% were seen once. The sequencing sample was made of PBMCs. The receptor source for this set is a man aged 18 to 35 in good health and CMV-seronegative. Each CDR3 is given with its conserved first and last residue. D genes are given only for firm matches. The size of a clone is reported for some rows only, either as once, few or many, or as a class for expanded clones.

TRBJ2-7 TRBV13 TRBD2 . TGTGCCAGCAGCTACGGGGGGTCTGGGAAGAACGAGCAGTACTTC CASSYGGSGKNEQYF
TRBJ2-1 TRBV15 . . TGTGCCACCAGCAGACGAGGAGGGCCTAACAATGAGCAGTTCTTC CATSRRGGPNNEQFF
TRBJ2-7 TRBV10-2 . . TGCGCCAGCATCGGGGGGCGGGAGCAGTACTTC CASIGGREQYF
TRBJ2-2 TRBV2 . . TGTGCCAGCAGTGAAGCTACTAGCATTGGGGCCGGGGAGCTGTTTTTT CASSEATSIGAGELFF
TRBJ2-1 TRBV15 TRBD1 . TGTGCCACCAGCATCCGGACAGGGGAAGGCAATGAGCAGTTCTTC CATSIRTGEGNEQFF
TRBJ2-7 TRBV10-2 TRBD1 few TGCGCCAGCAGTAGGGACAGCACCTACGAGCAGTACTTC CASSRDSTYEQYF
TRBJ2-3 TRBV27 TRBD1 . TGTGCCAGCAGGGGGGACAGGATTAGCACAGATACGCAGTATTTT CASRGDRISTDTQYF
TRBJ1-4 TRBV13 TRBD1 . TGTGCCAGCAGCGCGGGACAGGGAGGCGAAAAACTGTTTTTT CASSAGQGGEKLFF
TRBJ2-7 TRBV7-2 . . TGTGCCAGCAGCCAGGGCCGCGCGTACGAGCAGTACTTC CASSQGRAYEQYF
TRBJ2-3 TRBV15 . . TGTGCCACCAGCAGAGAGGCTAGATCAGATACGCAGTATTTT CATSREARSDTQYF
TRBJ2-2 TRBV25-1 . . TGTGCCAGCAGCCGAGAGGTGGCCGGGGAGCTGTTTTTT CASSREVAGELFF
TRBJ2-5 TRBV6-1 . . TGTGCCAGCAGTGAAGTCGGGTATGGGACCCAGTACTTC CASSEVGYGTQYF